The clone carrying this TCR beta chain has only a few counts. Participant reports of clinical history set cohort assignment. Before being deemed recovered, Cohort 3 donors had two negative PCRs, clearance, or symptom resolution. The CDR3 is made up of 18 amino acids. V dropped 1 base and J dropped 7; count of bases not matched to a gene: 13. From germline, CDR1 is WSHSY and CDR2 SAAADI. Authors' methods: Reference gene primers were amplified, and this amplification served to estimate nucleated cell counts. TCRdb keeps only in-frame clones here, not all; method: immunoSEQ multiplex PCR. V and J calls and clone size are those listed in that table; D and trimming were worked out from the DNA. This sample carries roughly 500,000 clones, 75% to 90% of them seen once, and the ten largest clones take 8% to 9.5%. These data come from a study of blood T cell repertoires in COVID-19.

The sample consisted of PBMCs or T cells enriched from blood (not recorded which). The rearrangement links TRBV10-2 to TRBJ1-6; 7 bases are shared with TRBD1. This TCR derives from a woman aged 55-69 years who had recovered from COVID-19. The CDR3 region has the DNA TGCGCCAGCAGTGAGTTTCTAACAGGGGAGGAATTAAATTCACCCCTCCACTTT. Translating it yields CASSEFLTGEELNSPLHF.